A selection of T cell receptor beta chains follows, all from one sample in a study of blood T cell repertoires in COVID-19. Sequencing used immunoSEQ multiplex PCR; TCRdb keeps in-frame clones, though not all of them. The sample records around 130,000 clones, 88% being singletons. What was sequenced was peripheral blood. These receptors came from a man between 70 and 80 years old with active COVID-19. The CDR3 runs from the conserved cysteine through the conserved F or W. The D gene is left open where the match is weak. The size of a clone is reported for some rows only, either as once, few or many, or as a class for expanded clones.

abundance	d_gene	v_gene	j_gene	len	CDR3aa	CDR3nt
NA	TRBD1	TRBV27	TRBJ2-7	17	CASSFRRTGLNAYEQYF	TGTGCCAGCAGTTTTCGAAGGACAGGCCTGAACGCCTACGAGCAGTACTTC
NA	TRBD1	TRBV25-1	TRBJ1-4	15	CASSSGTGWFEKLFF	TGTGCCAGCAGTAGTGGGACAGGGTGGTTTGAAAAACTGTTTTTT
NA	NA	TRBV5-1	TRBJ2-1	15	CASSTDFSSYNEQFF	TGCGCCAGCAGCACCGACTTCAGCTCCTACAATGAGCAGTTCTTC
NA	NA	TRBV24-1	TRBJ2-1	17	CATSDPAVAQGHNEQFF	TGTGCCACCAGTGATCCGGCGGTAGCTCAAGGCCACAATGAGCAGTTCTTC
NA	NA	TRBV9	TRBJ1-1	14	CASSVRGTDTEAFF	TGTGCCAGCAGCGTCAGGGGCACGGACACTGAAGCTTTCTTT
once	TRBD1	TRBV5-4	TRBJ1-2	15	CASREDRVLNYGYTF	TGTGCCAGCAGGGAGGACAGGGTGCTTAACTATGGCTACACCTTC
NA	TRBD1	TRBV19	TRBJ2-7	14	CASSERTGLDEQYF	TGTGCCAGTAGTGAGAGGACAGGGTTGGACGAGCAGTACTTC
NA	NA	TRBV2	TRBJ1-5	17	CASRPSGGQPSNQPQHF	TGTGCCAGCAGACCCTCCGGAGGTCAACCCAGCAATCAGCCCCAGCATTTT
NA	TRBD1	TRBV11-2	TRBJ1-1	13	CASSGQVNTEAFF	TGTGCCAGCAGCGGACAGGTAAACACTGAAGCTTTCTTT
NA	NA	TRBV3-1/TRBV3-2	TRBJ2-7	11	CASSRQGEQYF	TGTGCCAGCAGCCGGCAGGGAGAGCAGTACTTC
few	NA	TRBV29-1	TRBJ2-7	13	CSVDRGTRGGRYF	TGCAGCGTTGACCGGGGCACAAGGGGAGGTCGGTACTTC
NA	NA	TRBV12-3/TRBV12-4	TRBJ2-1	13	CASNEGSYNEQFF	TGTGCCAGCAACGAGGGCTCCTACAATGAGCAGTTCTTC
NA	NA	TRBV12-3/TRBV12-4	TRBJ1-2	12	CASSFRAGWETF	TGTGCCAGCAGTTTCAGGGCAGGGTGGGAAACCTTC
once	NA	TRBV11-3	TRBJ2-5	14	CASSPGLYPETQYF	TGTGCCAGCAGCCCGGGACTTTACCCAGAGACCCAGTACTTC
once	NA	TRBV9	TRBJ2-1	14	CASSIWGGLDEQFF	TGTGCCAGCAGTATTTGGGGGGGGCTCGATGAGCAGTTCTTC
NA	NA	TRBV11-2	TRBJ1-6	15	CASSLETGNNSPLHF	TGTGCCAGCAGCTTAGAAACAGGAAATAATTCACCCCTCCACTTT
NA	NA	TRBV28	TRBJ1-5	18	CASSSPIGGLGANQPQHF	TGTGCCAGCAGTTCCCCGATCGGGGGTTTGGGCGCAAATCAGCCCCAGCATTTT
once	NA	TRBV6-5	TRBJ1-1	14	CASSYRGTNTEAFF	TGTGCCAGCAGTTACCGGGGGACTAACACTGAAGCTTTCTTT
NA	TRBD2	TRBV4-3	TRBJ2-1	16	CASSQGPPLAGREQFF	TGCGCCAGCAGCCAAGGCCCCCCTTTAGCGGGAAGGGAGCAGTTCTTC
NA	TRBD1	TRBV5-5	TRBJ2-5	14	CASSLGDRKETQYF	TGTGCCAGCAGCCTAGGGGACAGAAAAGAGACCCAGTACTTC
NA	NA	TRBV5-4	TRBJ1-1	11	CASSLNTEAFF	TGTGCCAGCAGCCTTAACACTGAAGCTTTCTTT
NA	NA	TRBV28	TRBJ2-5	13	CASEQGGQETQYF	TGTGCCAGCGAACAGGGCGGGCAAGAGACCCAGTACTTC
NA	NA	TRBV7-9	TRBJ2-7	16	CASSPGWVRSSYEQYF	TGTGCCAGCAGCCCCGGGTGGGTTAGGAGCTCCTACGAGCAGTACTTC
NA	NA	TRBV24-1	TRBJ2-1	13	CATSEAGYNEQFF	TGTGCCACCAGTGAGGCAGGCTACAATGAGCAGTTCTTC
once	TRBD1	TRBV7-9	TRBJ1-5	14	CASSLGQGIQPQHF	TGTGCCAGCAGCTTAGGACAGGGGATCCAGCCCCAGCATTTT
NA	TRBD2	TRBV29-1	TRBJ2-1	14	CSVDRTSVGNEQFF	TGCAGCGTTGACAGGACTAGCGTTGGAAATGAGCAGTTCTTC
NA	NA	TRBV9	TRBJ2-5	15	CASSVGAAREETQYF	TGTGCCAGCAGCGTAGGAGCAGCCCGGGAAGAGACCCAGTACTTC
NA	NA	TRBV27	TRBJ1-2	14	CASSLSGGDDGYTF	TGTGCCAGCAGTTTATCGGGGGGGGATGATGGCTACACCTTC
NA	TRBD1	TRBV28	TRBJ2-7	16	CASSSTRQGAIYEQYF	TGTGCCAGCAGTTCGACTCGACAGGGGGCAATATACGAGCAGTACTTC
NA	TRBD1	TRBV10-3	TRBJ2-4	16	CAISEGQVLAKNIQYF	TGTGCCATCAGTGAAGGACAGGTATTAGCCAAAAACATTCAGTACTTC